Each of the 10 T cell receptor beta chains below was sequenced from the same sample in a study of blood T cell repertoires in COVID-19 (TCRdb year 2020). Receptor libraries were prepared by the immunoSEQ multiplex PCR assay. In its TCRdb copy, this immuneACCESS table keeps in-frame sequences only and misses some clones. Where compared with another copy, unresolved V genes explain less than half of these, and the others have no known cause. In all, the sample holds 150,000 or so clones, and more than 80% of those were seen once. The ten largest clones represent less than 2% of the sample. The source material was peripheral blood. Receptor source: an older woman with COVID-19, enrolled during active disease.

The chain uses TRBV7-6 and TRBJ1-6, with 9 nucleotides matching TRBD1. The CDR3 totals 15 residues. J was trimmed by 6 bases and V by 4 bases; bases with no gene match: 4. The germline V gene has CDR1 SGHVS and CDR2 FNYEAQ. DNA of the CDR3: TGTGCCAGCAGCTCAGGGACAGGGACTAATTCACCCCTCCACTTT. Its translation: CASSSGTGTNSPLHF. Full variable domain (remainder filled in from reference TRBV7-6 and TRBJ1-6): GAGVSQSPRYKVTKRGQDVALRCDPISGHVSLYWYRQALGQGPEFLTYFNYEAQQDKSGLPNDRFSAERPEGSISTLTIQRTEQRDSAMYRCASSSGTGTNSPLHFGNGTRLTVT.

The chain uses TRBV2 and TRBJ1-5, with 10 nucleotides matching TRBD1. CDR1 SNHLY and CDR2 FYNNEI come from the germline V gene. V gave up 6 bases and J gave up 3 bases; unmatched junction bases: 2. CDR3 length equals 14 residues. The chain's CDR3 is CASRGQGINQPQHF. For the CDR3, the DNA is TGTGCCAGCAGGGGACAGGGGATCAATCAGCCCCAGCATTTT.

As regards this clone: An end of the junction does not agree with germline; a read error may underlie this. The chain carries TRBV9 and TRBJ2-3, with TRBD2 as a possible D gene (7 bases). There are 16 residues in the CDR3. Germline V CDR1 and CDR2: SGDLS, YYNGEE. CDR3 coding DNA: TGTGCCAGCAACGTACACCCCCAGCGGGGCACAGGGACGCAGTATTTT. Translation: CASNVHPQRGTGTQYF.

This chain uses TRBV21-1 with TRBJ1-1; the DNA was not compared with TRBD1, the D call given in the table. TRBV21-1 is assigned pseudogene status. The CDR3 loop spans 15 amino acids. The CDR3 DNA sequence: TGTGCCAGCAGCATAGGACAGGGAGGCACCACTGAAGCTTTCTTT. Protein: CASSIGQGGTTEAFF.

The sample holds one count of this clone. The chain combines TRBV11-1 with TRBJ2-3, with TRBD2 matching 10 bases. Germline V CDR1 and CDR2: SGHAT, FQDESV (reference sequence). The CDR3 loop spans 15 amino acids. The J segment lost 6 bases and the V segment lost 7 bases, leaving 10 bases of the junction unmatched. This chain's CDR3 is CASISSGGPGDTQYF. In DNA, the CDR3 is TGTGCCAGCATCTCTAGCGGGGGCCCCGGGGATACGCAGTATTTT.

J is TRBJ1-5 and V is TRBV18, with unresolved D. This CDR3 spans 16 amino acids. The V and J ends lost 5 bases and 1 base respectively, with 15 bases between them. Germline CDR1 reads KGHSH; CDR2 reads LQKENI. This chain's CDR3 is CASSENGLGSNQPQHF. The CDR3 bases are TGTGCCAGCTCAGAGAATGGACTGGGGAGCAATCAGCCCCAGCATTTT.

The J gene is TRBJ2-3, the V gene TRBV27, with 8 bases identical to TRBD1. Per germline, CDR1 MNHEY and CDR2 SMNVEV (reference sequence). V trimming: 4 bases; J trimming: 3 bases; junction bases outside the gene matches: 9. This CDR3 has 16 amino acids. The CDR3 nucleotides are TGTGCCAGCAGTTGGGGGCAGGGGGCAGGAACAGATACGCAGTATTTT. It codes for CASSWGQGAGTDTQYF.

The genes are TRBV12-5 and TRBJ1-2; possibly TRBD1 for D (6 bases). This CDR3 spans 14 amino acids. Germline assignment: CDR1 LGHNT and CDR2 FRNRAP. Trimming stripped 6 bases from V and 5 bases from J, with 16 bases between. CDR3: CASGTLQGGYGYTF. The CDR3 region has the DNA TGTGCTAGTGGAACCCTACAGGGCGGGTATGGCTACACCTTC.

The chain carries TRBV6-5 and TRBJ1-2, with 12 bases lining up with TRBD1. CDR1 is MNHEY, CDR2 SVGAGI, per germline. CDR3 length: 15 residues. V was clipped by 5 bases and J by 5 bases; unmatched bases: 6. The chain's CDR3 is CASSPGQGAGYGYTF. The CDR3 bases are TGTGCCAGCAGTCCGGGACAGGGGGCTGGGTATGGCTACACCTTC.

The chain employs TRBV11-3 and TRBJ2-5, with 12 bases that match TRBD2. This CDR3 comprises 18 residues. V gave up 4 bases and J gave up 1 base; unmatched junction bases: 10. CDR1 is SGHNT and CDR2 is YENEEA in the germline V gene. CDR3 loop: CASSSGTSGRAAQETQYF. As DNA, the CDR3 is TGTGCCAGCAGCTCCGGGACTAGCGGGCGGGCGGCCCAAGAGACCCAGTACTTC.